These 4 T cell receptor beta chains were all obtained from the same sample, sequenced in a study of T cells after yellow fever vaccination. TCRdb re-called the 5' RACE reads with MiXCR, one entry per CDR3 protein. The sample lists 610,000 or so distinct CDR3 sequences; 12% were seen once. Material: PBMCs, obtained on the day of the yellow fever booster vaccination. These receptors were taken from a man younger than 45 who received the YFV17D yellow fever vaccine.

The chain has TRBV4-3 and TRBJ1-4; no clear D. This CDR3 comprises 16 residues. V lost 1 base, J lost 0 bases, and 9 bases lay in between. The germline V gene encodes CDR1 LGHNA and CDR2 YSLEER. The CDR3 region has the DNA TGCGCCAGCAGCCAAGTATTCAGGTCAACTAATGAAAAACTGTTTTTT. Residues: CASSQVFRSTNEKLFF.

This clonotype was picked up a small number of times. DNA of the CDR3: TGTGCCAGCAGCCAAGAAGGGGGACTCGCGAACACCGGGGAGCTGTTTTTT. It yields the protein CASSQEGGLANTGELFF. The rearrangement joins TRBV4-2 to TRBJ2-2; possibly TRBD1 or TRBD2 for D (6 bases each). Germline V gives CDR1 LGHNA, CDR2 YNFKEQ. The CDR3 sequence is 17 residues long. V was trimmed by 0 bases and J by 0 bases, leaving 11 bases between them.

The chain recombines TRBV12-3 or TRBV12-4 with TRBJ2-1; 7 positions match TRBD2. The junction had 9 bases not matched to a gene; V was cut back by 4 bases and J by 9 bases. The CDR3 consists of 14 residues. This CDR3 reads CASSSGSGGGEQFF. DNA of the CDR3: TGTGCCAGCAGTTCCGGATCGGGGGGTGGTGAGCAGTTCTTC.

This clonotype has more than one count but fewer than ten. This chain joins TRBV10-3 and TRBJ2-2; no definite D call. The germline V and J ends were trimmed by 3 bases and 5 bases, with 4 bases remaining between them. CDR1 is ENHRY, CDR2 SYGVKD, per germline. The CDR3 runs 12 residues. CDR3 loop: CAISEGTGELFF. CDR3 bases: TGTGCCATCAGTGAAGGTACCGGGGAGCTGTTTTTT.